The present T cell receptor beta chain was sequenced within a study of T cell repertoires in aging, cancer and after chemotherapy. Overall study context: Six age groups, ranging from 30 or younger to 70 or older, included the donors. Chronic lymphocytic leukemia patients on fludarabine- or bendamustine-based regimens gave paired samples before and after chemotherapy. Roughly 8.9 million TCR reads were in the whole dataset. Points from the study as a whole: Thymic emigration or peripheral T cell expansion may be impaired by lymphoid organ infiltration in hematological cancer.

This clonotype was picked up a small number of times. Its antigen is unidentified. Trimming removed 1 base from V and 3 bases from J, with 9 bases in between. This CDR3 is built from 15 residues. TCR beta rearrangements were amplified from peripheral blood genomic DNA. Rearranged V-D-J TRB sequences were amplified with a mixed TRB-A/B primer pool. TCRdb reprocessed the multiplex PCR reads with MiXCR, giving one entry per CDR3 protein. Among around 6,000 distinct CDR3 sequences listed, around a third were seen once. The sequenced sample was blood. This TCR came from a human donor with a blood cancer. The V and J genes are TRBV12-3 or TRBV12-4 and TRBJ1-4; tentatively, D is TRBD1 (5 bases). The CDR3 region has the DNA TGTGCCAGCAGTTTAGGACAGACCCCTAATGAAAAACTGTTTTTT. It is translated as CASSLGQTPNEKLFF.